A selection of T cell receptor beta chains follows, all from one sample in a study of T cell repertoires in cytomegalovirus infection. Their antigens remain unidentified. TCRdb reprocessed the reads with MiXCR, giving one entry per CDR3 protein. The profile shows 250,000 to 300,000 distinct CDR3 sequences, 22% of them singletons. Sequenced here: cultured PBMCs, sampled from culture after CMV antigen stimulation. Receptors originate from a human donor in good health (CMV status not recorded). Some clones in this sample may be carry-over from other donors' samples. CDR3s include the opening cysteine and the closing phenylalanine or tryptophan. Fields, in order: clone size, J gene, D gene, V gene, CDR3 DNA, CDR3 protein. A D gene is named only where the DNA matches it firmly. Part of the rows lack a size; the others show once, few, many or a class for expanded clones.

abundance: many; j_gene: TRBJ2-3; d_gene: NA; v_gene: TRBV7-2; CDR3nt: TGTGCCAGCAGCGCTCTGGCGGATAGCACAGATACGCAGTATTTT; CDR3aa: CASSALADSTDTQYF
abundance: few; j_gene: TRBJ2-3; d_gene: NA; v_gene: TRBV7-2; CDR3nt: TGTGCCAGCAGGAGGGGGGTTGATACGCAGTATTTT; CDR3aa: CASRRGVDTQYF
abundance: few; j_gene: TRBJ2-3; d_gene: TRBD2; v_gene: TRBV25-1; CDR3nt: TGTGCCAGCAGTGGTCTAGCGGGAGGATTCGCCACAGATACGCAGTATTTT; CDR3aa: CASSGLAGGFATDTQYF
abundance: NA; j_gene: TRBJ2-6; d_gene: NA; v_gene: TRBV20-1; CDR3nt: TGCAGTGCTAGAGATTTAACTGGGGCCAACGTCCTGACTTTC; CDR3aa: CSARDLTGANVLTF
abundance: NA; j_gene: TRBJ2-7; d_gene: NA; v_gene: TRBV12-3/TRBV12-4; CDR3nt: TGTGCCAGCACCAGAGGGGGGAATGAGCAGTACTTC; CDR3aa: CASTRGGNEQYF
abundance: few; j_gene: TRBJ1-2; d_gene: NA; v_gene: TRBV19; CDR3nt: TGTGCCAGTAGTATAGTTCAGGGGAACTATGGCTACACCTTC; CDR3aa: CASSIVQGNYGYTF
abundance: NA; j_gene: TRBJ1-5; d_gene: TRBD1; v_gene: TRBV19; CDR3nt: TGTGCCAGCGAGGACAGGCCCGGGCAGCCCCAGCATTTT; CDR3aa: CASEDRPGQPQHF
abundance: many; j_gene: TRBJ1-5; d_gene: NA; v_gene: TRBV7-8; CDR3nt: TGTGCCAGCAGCTTAGCCTCTACATTATATAGCAATCAGCCCCAGCATTTT; CDR3aa: CASSLASTLYSNQPQHF
abundance: NA; j_gene: TRBJ1-3; d_gene: NA; v_gene: TRBV12-3/TRBV12-4; CDR3nt: TGTGCCAGCAGTCCCCGTTGGGGAAGGGACACCATATATTTT; CDR3aa: CASSPRWGRDTIYF
abundance: once; j_gene: TRBJ2-1; d_gene: NA; v_gene: TRBV29-1; CDR3nt: TGCAGCGCGACGGGTTGGGCGGGAAGCTCCTACAATGAGCAGTTCTTC; CDR3aa: CSATGWAGSSYNEQFF
abundance: few; j_gene: TRBJ2-1; d_gene: TRBD2; v_gene: TRBV20-1; CDR3nt: TGCAGTGCTAGAACCAGGACTAGCTTAAATGAGCAGTTCTTC; CDR3aa: CSARTRTSLNEQFF
abundance: NA; j_gene: TRBJ2-1; d_gene: TRBD2; v_gene: TRBV29-1; CDR3nt: TGCAGCGTTATGGGACTAGCGGAGAGCTCCTACAATGAGCAGTTCTTC; CDR3aa: CSVMGLAESSYNEQFF
abundance: few; j_gene: TRBJ1-5; d_gene: NA; v_gene: TRBV6-6; CDR3nt: TGTGCCAGCAGCCTCTACACAAGAGGGGGTAGCAATCAGCCCCAGCATTTT; CDR3aa: CASSLYTRGGSNQPQHF
abundance: NA; j_gene: TRBJ2-1; d_gene: NA; v_gene: TRBV12-3/TRBV12-4; CDR3nt: TGTGCCAGCACCGCTGGGGTTAGGAGCTCCTACAATGAGCAGTTCTTC; CDR3aa: CASTAGVRSSYNEQFF
abundance: few; j_gene: TRBJ2-5; d_gene: NA; v_gene: TRBV5-1; CDR3nt: TGCGCCAGCAGCACCAATAGGGTGGAAGAGACCCAGTACTTC; CDR3aa: CASSTNRVEETQYF
abundance: few; j_gene: TRBJ1-6; d_gene: NA; v_gene: TRBV2; CDR3nt: TGTGCCAGTAACCGTGAGACAGAAAATTCACCCCTCCACTTT; CDR3aa: CASNRETENSPLHF
abundance: NA; j_gene: TRBJ1-2; d_gene: NA; v_gene: TRBV7-8; CDR3nt: TGTGCCAGCAGCTTAGTCAGTCGAACACTCGGCTATGGCTACACCTTC; CDR3aa: CASSLVSRTLGYGYTF
abundance: NA; j_gene: TRBJ2-3; d_gene: TRBD2; v_gene: TRBV18; CDR3nt: TGTGCCAGCTCACCTACTAGCGGGCGGGATACGCAGTATTTT; CDR3aa: CASSPTSGRDTQYF
abundance: NA; j_gene: TRBJ2-5; d_gene: TRBD2; v_gene: TRBV6-2/TRBV6-3; CDR3nt: TGTGCCAGCAGGAGGAGCGGGAAACTCCAAGAGACCCAGTACTTC; CDR3aa: CASRRSGKLQETQYF
abundance: NA; j_gene: TRBJ1-6; d_gene: NA; v_gene: TRBV30; CDR3nt: TGTGCCTGGAGTGTCGAGAGTTATTCACCCCTCCACTTT; CDR3aa: CAWSVESYSPLHF
abundance: NA; j_gene: TRBJ1-2; d_gene: NA; v_gene: TRBV20-1; CDR3nt: TGCAGTGCCCAAGGGGTTTCCTCTAACTATGGCTACACCTTC; CDR3aa: CSAQGVSSNYGYTF
abundance: NA; j_gene: TRBJ1-3; d_gene: NA; v_gene: TRBV9; CDR3nt: TGTGCCAGCAGCGTAGCTGTGAGTTCTGGAAACACCATATATTTT; CDR3aa: CASSVAVSSGNTIYF
abundance: many; j_gene: TRBJ2-5; d_gene: NA; v_gene: TRBV7-9; CDR3nt: TGTGCCAGCAGCCAATTCCAAGGGCCGGAAGAGACCCAGTACTTC; CDR3aa: CASSQFQGPEETQYF
abundance: NA; j_gene: TRBJ2-1; d_gene: TRBD2; v_gene: TRBV24-1; CDR3nt: TGTGCCACCAGTGATTCCCTCGGCTCCGGGACTAGCGGGATTTACAATGAGCAGTTCTTC; CDR3aa: CATSDSLGSGTSGIYNEQFF
abundance: few; j_gene: TRBJ1-2; d_gene: NA; v_gene: TRBV30; CDR3nt: TGTGCCTACCAAACCTTGGGCTCGGGCTACACCTTC; CDR3aa: CAYQTLGSGYTF
abundance: NA; j_gene: TRBJ1-1; d_gene: NA; v_gene: TRBV6-2/TRBV6-3; CDR3nt: TGTGCCAGCACCGTACAGGGATGGACTGAAGCTTTCTTT; CDR3aa: CASTVQGWTEAFF
abundance: NA; j_gene: TRBJ2-7; d_gene: NA; v_gene: TRBV30; CDR3nt: TGTGCCTGGAGTGTCAGTACCTACGAGCAGTACTTC; CDR3aa: CAWSVSTYEQYF
abundance: few; j_gene: TRBJ1-2; d_gene: NA; v_gene: TRBV27; CDR3nt: TGTGCCAGTCGAGCAGGGGACTATGGCTACACCTTC; CDR3aa: CASRAGDYGYTF
abundance: many; j_gene: TRBJ1-1; d_gene: NA; v_gene: TRBV24-1; CDR3nt: TGTGCCACCCGAGGGACCGCCAACACTGAAGCTTTCTTT; CDR3aa: CATRGTANTEAFF
abundance: NA; j_gene: TRBJ1-1; d_gene: TRBD1; v_gene: TRBV27; CDR3nt: TGTGCCAGCAGTCGGTCGACAGGGTTTACGAACACTGAAGCTTTCTTT; CDR3aa: CASSRSTGFTNTEAFF
abundance: NA; j_gene: TRBJ1-2; d_gene: NA; v_gene: TRBV7-9; CDR3nt: TGTGCCAGCAGCTTTGGACACTCAGTTCACTATGGCTACACCTTC; CDR3aa: CASSFGHSVHYGYTF
abundance: NA; j_gene: TRBJ1-1; d_gene: NA; v_gene: TRBV7-9; CDR3nt: TGTGCCAGCAGCTTACCCGACACAGTGAACACTGAAGCTTTCTTT; CDR3aa: CASSLPDTVNTEAFF
abundance: few; j_gene: TRBJ1-5; d_gene: NA; v_gene: TRBV12-3/TRBV12-4; CDR3nt: TGTGCCAGCAGTTTCTATCAGGGACTTAATCAGCCCCAGCATTTT; CDR3aa: CASSFYQGLNQPQHF
abundance: NA; j_gene: TRBJ2-1; d_gene: NA; v_gene: TRBV5-5; CDR3nt: TGTGCCAGCAGCCCAACTAGTACGGCCAATGAGCAGTTCTTC; CDR3aa: CASSPTSTANEQFF
abundance: many; j_gene: TRBJ2-3; d_gene: NA; v_gene: TRBV7-6; CDR3nt: TGTGCTAGCAGCTTATTTCGGGCAGATACGCAGTATTTT; CDR3aa: CASSLFRADTQYF
abundance: NA; j_gene: TRBJ1-1; d_gene: NA; v_gene: TRBV2; CDR3nt: TGTGCCAGTATGAGGGACCGACAACCTGAAGCTTTCTTT; CDR3aa: CASMRDRQPEAFF
abundance: NA; j_gene: TRBJ1-5; d_gene: NA; v_gene: TRBV28; CDR3nt: TGTGCCAGCATGATGATCGGGGGGGCGTTTCAGCCCCAGCATTTT; CDR3aa: CASMMIGGAFQPQHF
abundance: many; j_gene: TRBJ1-2; d_gene: NA; v_gene: TRBV6-2/TRBV6-3; CDR3nt: TGTGCCAGCAGATACGAAGGGAGAAACGGCTATGGCTACACCTTC; CDR3aa: CASRYEGRNGYGYTF
abundance: few; j_gene: TRBJ2-7; d_gene: TRBD1; v_gene: TRBV28; CDR3nt: TGTGCCAGCAGTTCGCCGGGACAGGGGGCTGGTTACGAGCAGTACTTC; CDR3aa: CASSSPGQGAGYEQYF
abundance: few; j_gene: TRBJ2-2; d_gene: TRBD2; v_gene: TRBV7-8; CDR3nt: TGTGCCAGCAGCTTAGATCGGGGACTAGCGGTAAACACCGGGGAGCTGTTTTTT; CDR3aa: CASSLDRGLAVNTGELFF
abundance: NA; j_gene: TRBJ2-1; d_gene: TRBD2; v_gene: TRBV14; CDR3nt: TGTGCCAGCAGCCAAGGGACTAGCGGGAATCGGAATGAGCAGTTCTTC; CDR3aa: CASSQGTSGNRNEQFF
abundance: NA; j_gene: TRBJ1-5; d_gene: NA; v_gene: TRBV20-1; CDR3nt: TGCAGTGCTAGCTCCATGGATATCCAGCCCCAGCATTTT; CDR3aa: CSASSMDIQPQHF
abundance: NA; j_gene: TRBJ2-5; d_gene: TRBD2; v_gene: TRBV7-2; CDR3nt: TGTGCCAGCAGCTTAGGCGGGAGAGTCGAGGGAGAGACCCAGTACTTC; CDR3aa: CASSLGGRVEGETQYF
abundance: few; j_gene: TRBJ2-3; d_gene: TRBD1; v_gene: TRBV5-1; CDR3nt: TGCGCCAGCAGCTTGGACAGGGGAGTGTTAGATACGCAGTATTTT; CDR3aa: CASSLDRGVLDTQYF
abundance: few; j_gene: TRBJ2-5; d_gene: NA; v_gene: TRBV4-3; CDR3nt: TGCGCCAGCAGCCCTAAGCGGAACCAAGAGACCCAGTACTTC; CDR3aa: CASSPKRNQETQYF
abundance: few; j_gene: TRBJ1-1; d_gene: TRBD1; v_gene: TRBV27; CDR3nt: TGTGCCAGCAGTCCGGGACAGGGGGGGATGTTCACTGAAGCTTTCTTT; CDR3aa: CASSPGQGGMFTEAFF
abundance: once; j_gene: TRBJ2-1; d_gene: NA; v_gene: TRBV29-1; CDR3nt: TGCAGCGGTACTAGCCCCCGGAGCTCCTACAATGAGCAGTTCTTC; CDR3aa: CSGTSPRSSYNEQFF
abundance: NA; j_gene: TRBJ1-1; d_gene: NA; v_gene: TRBV12-3/TRBV12-4; CDR3nt: TGTGCCAGCAGACCGACAGGCGGGAACACTGAAGCTTTCTTT; CDR3aa: CASRPTGGNTEAFF
abundance: many; j_gene: TRBJ2-4; d_gene: NA; v_gene: TRBV20-1; CDR3nt: TGCAGTGCTAGAGATTCGGGCAGGGACATTCAGTACTTC; CDR3aa: CSARDSGRDIQYF
abundance: NA; j_gene: TRBJ2-1; d_gene: NA; v_gene: TRBV6-8; CDR3nt: TGTGCCAGCAGCAAAACAGACTCCTACAATGAGCAGTTCTTC; CDR3aa: CASSKTDSYNEQFF
abundance: few; j_gene: TRBJ2-2; d_gene: TRBD1; v_gene: TRBV5-1; CDR3nt: TGCGCCAGCAGCTTCGGGACAGGGGAGACCGGGGAGCTGTTTTTT; CDR3aa: CASSFGTGETGELFF
abundance: few; j_gene: TRBJ2-2; d_gene: TRBD2; v_gene: TRBV7-2; CDR3nt: TGTGCCAGCACCCCTCGCGGAGCGGGGGCCGGGGAGCTGTTTTTT; CDR3aa: CASTPRGAGAGELFF
abundance: many; j_gene: TRBJ2-3; d_gene: TRBD2; v_gene: TRBV27; CDR3nt: TGTGCCAGCAGTCTAACCCGGACTAGCGGGAGGGAAGGCGCGCAGTATTTT; CDR3aa: CASSLTRTSGREGAQYF
abundance: many; j_gene: TRBJ1-2; d_gene: TRBD1; v_gene: TRBV11-3; CDR3nt: TGTGCCAGCAGCTCCCAGGCGAGTTCAGGGGGCTTCGCTGGCTACACCTTC; CDR3aa: CASSSQASSGGFAGYTF
abundance: NA; j_gene: TRBJ2-3; d_gene: NA; v_gene: TRBV27; CDR3nt: TGTGCCAGCGCTATCGGGGCTTTCCGGTACACAGATACGCAGTATTTT; CDR3aa: CASAIGAFRYTDTQYF
abundance: NA; j_gene: TRBJ2-1; d_gene: NA; v_gene: TRBV7-9; CDR3nt: TGTGCCAGCAGCTTAGACGGGAGTGGGGGGCCTAATGAGCAGTTCTTC; CDR3aa: CASSLDGSGGPNEQFF
abundance: NA; j_gene: TRBJ2-3; d_gene: NA; v_gene: TRBV20-1; CDR3nt: TGCAGTGCTAGAGATTCCAGGCGGCTCCGCACAGATACGCAGTATTTT; CDR3aa: CSARDSRRLRTDTQYF
abundance: NA; j_gene: TRBJ2-3; d_gene: TRBD2; v_gene: TRBV6-5; CDR3nt: TGTGCCAGCAGCCGAAAGTCCGGGAGGGGCACAGATACGCAGTATTTT; CDR3aa: CASSRKSGRGTDTQYF
abundance: many; j_gene: TRBJ2-4; d_gene: NA; v_gene: TRBV7-2; CDR3nt: TGTGCCAGCAGCTTAGGTGGCGCGGGCGCGCCCGCAAACATTCAGTACTTC; CDR3aa: CASSLGGAGAPANIQYF